Given below is one TCR beta chain in context. Antigen: not known. The record originates from a study of response to subunit inactivated influenza vaccine. Findings of the study overall: The authors proposed limited new T cell recruitment per seasonal influenza vaccination.

MiXCR was run by TCRdb on the RT-PCR reads, yielding one entry per CDR3 protein. In the table there are around 580,000 distinct CDR3 sequences, about 14% of which are singletons. The CDR3 has 13 amino acids. Germline CDR1 MDHEN, CDR2 SYDVKM. V shed 6 bases, J shed 10 bases, and the junction held 9 bases outside the gene matches. The sequenced sample was PBMCs from blood, obtained roughly 12 days after vaccination. The chain employs TRBV28 and TRBJ2-1; 7 bases match TRBD2. The sequence came from a man in his fifties or sixties who received an inactivated influenza vaccine. CDR3 amino acids: CASSHGLVYEQFF. The CDR3 bases are TGTGCCAGCAGCCACGGACTAGTCTACGAGCAGTTCTTC.